This entry is about one TCR beta chain. The germline V and J ends were trimmed by 5 bases and 1 base, with 6 bases remaining between them. CDR1 is SGHTA, CDR2 FQGTGA, per germline. CDR3 length equals 14 residues. The data belong to a study of blood T cell repertoires in COVID-19. The data were produced by immunoSEQ multiplex PCR, yet TCRdb's version contains in-frame clones alone and is incomplete. The data hold 150,000 to 200,000 clones, with 70% to 90% observed a single time. The sample comprised peripheral blood. This sequence joins TRBV7-3 and TRBJ2-6, with D tentatively TRBD1 (6 bases). The sequence derives from a man in his fifties or sixties with acute or convalescent COVID-19. For the CDR3, the DNA is TGTGCCAGCAGCGGACAGTCTGGGGCCAACGTCCTGACTTTC. Translated, it gives CASSGQSGANVLTF.